Presented here are 5 T cell receptor beta chains from one specimen sequenced in a study of HIV-infected children after antiretroviral therapy interruption. The TCR library was built from RNA with a 3' RACE protocol and unique molecular identifiers. TCRdb ran MiXCR on the 3' RACE reads and lists one entry per CDR3 protein. The sample includes around 40,000 distinct CDR3 sequences, approximately 6.1% seen only once; the top ten take approximately 1%. Indicated treatment: PENTA 11 planned treatment interruption arm or continuous ART arm. The source was CD45RA+ CD4+ T cells from PBMCs, pooled from several time points, collected from a donor given antiretroviral therapy, either interrupted or continuous. Subset described: naive CD4+ CD45RA+ CD45RO- T cells. The receptors shown here come from a pool of human donors with HIV.

This clonotype was observed at least ten times. The chain links TRBV5-1 to TRBJ2-1; the D gene is possibly TRBD2 (6 bases). Trimming removed 1 base from V and 7 bases from J, with 18 bases in between. The germline V gene has CDR1 SGHRS and CDR2 YFSETQ. There are 16 residues in the CDR3. As DNA, the CDR3 is TGCGCCAGCAGCTTGACGGCGCGGGGCGGGGATAATGAGCAGTTCTTC. This gives the protein CASSLTARGGDNEQFF.

In its sample, this clonotype was seen a few times. This chain links TRBV29-1 with TRBJ2-1, with D possibly matching TRBD1 (6 bases). Trimming cost V 6 bases and J 0 bases, with 15 bases left between them. This CDR3 is 15 amino acids long. CDR1 is SQVTM, CDR2 ANQGSEA, per germline. CDR3 in DNA: TGCAGCGTATTACAGGGCGAAAGCTCCTACAATGAGCAGTTCTTC. Its translation: CSVLQGESSYNEQFF.

J is TRBJ2-6 and V is TRBV6-2 or TRBV6-3; no clear D. CDR1 and CDR2 from the germline V gene are MNHEY and SVGEGT. The CDR3 is 20 residues long. With 6 bases removed from V and 0 bases from J, the gap between germline ends came to 24 bases. The CDR3 DNA reads as TGTGCCAGCAGCCCCTCAATTATCGACTCAGCCGCCTCTGGGGCCAACGTCCTGACTTTC. Translation: CASSPSIIDSAASGANVLTF.

There are many counts of this clonotype. The chain combines TRBV11-2 with TRBJ2-7, with TRBD1 as a possible D gene (5 bases). This CDR3 spans 13 amino acids. Germline V gene sequence: CDR1 SGHAT, CDR2 FQNNGV. With 6 bases removed from V and 1 base from J, the gap between germline ends came to 10 bases. The CDR3 spells CASSLPGSYEQYF. Written as DNA, the CDR3 is TGTGCCAGCAGTCTCCCAGGGTCCTACGAGCAGTACTTC.

The table lists this clonotype with a few counts. The chain combines TRBV29-1 with TRBJ2-1; 9 positions agree with TRBD1. The ends lost 5 bases at V and 8 bases at J; junction bases unmatched: 13. Germline loops: CDR1 SQVTM, CDR2 ANQGSEA. The CDR3 runs 15 residues. The CDR3 reads CSVSPRDRAMDEQFF. For the CDR3, the DNA is TGCAGCGTTTCTCCCCGGGACAGGGCTATGGATGAGCAGTTCTTC.